The 19 T cell receptor beta chains below all came from one sample that was sequenced in a study of long-term antiretroviral therapy in people with HIV. With survey level as its setting, the immunoSEQ assay was v3.0. The table came from immunoSEQ multiplex PCR; TCRdb's copy has only in-frame clones and leaves some out. This table holds more than 25,000 clones, roughly 84% found once. Here the sequenced sample was unsorted PBMCs, taken 2 years after starting antiretroviral therapy. The receptors were gathered from a man in his fifties or sixties with HIV.

V gene TRBV5-1 combines with J gene TRBJ1-4; 7 bases line up with TRBD1. J lost 3 bases, V lost 0 bases, and 2 bases had no gene match. The length of the CDR3 is 15 residues. CDR1 SGHRS and CDR2 YFSETQ come from the germline V gene. The DNA of the CDR3 is TGCGCCAGCAGCTTGGGGCAGGGGGCTAATGAAAAACTGTTTTTT. Translation gives CASSLGQGANEKLFF.

The chain recombines TRBV12-5 with TRBJ2-1, with a weak D call TRBD1 (6 bases). CDR3 length: 15 amino acids. V was trimmed by 7 bases and J by 0 bases, leaving 13 bases between them. Germline values: CDR1 LGHNT, CDR2 FRNRAP. The CDR3 here is CASVPRGDSYNEQFF. For the CDR3, the DNA is TGTGCTAGTGTCCCCAGGGGCGACTCCTACAATGAGCAGTTCTTC.

The V call is TRBV7-6, the J call TRBJ2-3; possibly TRBD1 for D (6 bases). Germline V gene lookup returns CDR1 SGHVS and CDR2 FNYEAQ. This CDR3 region has 15 residues. Trimming took off 3 bases at V and 1 base at J, with 11 bases between the two ends. CDR3 in DNA: TGTGCCAGCAGCTTTCCTCGGACAGGCACAGATACGCAGTATTTT. It yields the protein CASSFPRTGTDTQYF.

The chain uses TRBV13 and TRBJ2-7; 8 nucleotides line up with TRBD2. This CDR3 comprises 15 residues. From germline, CDR1 is PRHDT and CDR2 FYEKMQ (reference sequence). V lost 2 bases to trimming and J lost 6 bases; unmatched junction nucleotides: 9. The chain's CDR3 is CASSLMRGARGEQYF. DNA for the CDR3: TGTGCCAGCAGCTTAATGCGGGGGGCGCGGGGCGAGCAGTACTTC.

This clone turned up a few times. V is TRBV19 and J is TRBJ2-1; the D gene could be TRBD1 or TRBD2 (5 bases each). The ends were cut back, 6 bases at V and 3 bases at J, with 9 bases in the middle. The CDR3 contains 13 residues. The V gene's germline CDR1 is LNHDA and CDR2 SQIVND (reference sequence). The CDR3 protein is CASRWDLYNEQFF. CDR3 in DNA: TGTGCCAGTAGATGGGACCTCTACAATGAGCAGTTCTTC.

This chain joins TRBV5-1 and TRBJ1-2; tentatively, D is TRBD1 (5 bases). Germline V gene data show CDR1 as SGHRS and CDR2 as YFSETQ. The CDR3 consists of 15 residues. Trimming shortened V by 0 bases and J by 4 bases, and 13 bases separated the two germline ends. This CDR3 reads CASSLVRSGGYGYTF. The CDR3 nucleotides read TGCGCCAGCAGCTTGGTGCGGAGCGGGGGCTATGGCTACACCTTC.

V and J are TRBV27 and TRBJ1-4, with D unresolved. Germline-derived CDR1 and CDR2 are MNHEY and SMNVEV (reference sequence). This CDR3 spans 14 amino acids. The V gene lost 4 bases and the J gene lost 8 bases, with 14 bases spanning the gap. This chain's CDR3 is CASSSRGEGEKLFF. The DNA for the CDR3 is TGTGCCAGCAGTTCCCGGGGTGAGGGCGAAAAACTGTTTTTT.

The chain couples TRBV15 to TRBJ1-2; a weak D match, TRBD1 (6 bases). V was shortened by 0 bases and J by 1 base, with 9 bases between the two germline ends. CDR1 is LNHNV, CDR2 YYDKDF, per germline (reference sequence). The CDR3 loop spans 15 amino acids. CDR3 residues: CATSRERQVNYGYTF. The CDR3 DNA is TGTGCCACCAGCAGAGAGAGACAGGTTAACTATGGCTACACCTTC.

The gene calls are TRBV28 and TRBJ1-2, with a tentative D call TRBD1 (5 bases). The V gene lost 5 bases and the J gene lost 3 bases, with 19 bases spanning the gap. CDR1 is MDHEN, CDR2 SYDVKM, per germline. The CDR3 is 16 residues long. The CDR3 sequence: CASSIPATGQYYGYTF. CDR3 nucleotides: TGTGCCAGCAGTATCCCCGCCACGGGGCAGTACTATGGCTACACCTTC.

This chain links TRBV28 with TRBJ2-3, with 7 bases aligning to TRBD2. This CDR3 is built from 15 residues. After removal of 8 bases from V and 3 bases from J, the junction contained 11 bases not matched to a gene. Germline assignment: CDR1 MDHEN and CDR2 SYDVKM. CDR3 residues: CASRRFWEGTDTQYF. In DNA, the CDR3 is TGTGCCAGCCGAAGATTCTGGGAGGGGACAGATACGCAGTATTTT.

The chain has TRBV7-3 and TRBJ2-2; TRBD1 is a possible D gene (5 bases). The CDR3 runs to 13 residues. The germline V gene encodes CDR1 SGHTA and CDR2 FQGTGA. The V and J ends lost 1 base and 6 bases respectively, with 6 bases between them. CDR3 DNA sequence: TGTGCCAGCAGCTTAAAGGGGTCCGGGGAGCTGTTTTTT. Translation gives CASSLKGSGELFF.

This chain connects TRBV5-8 to TRBJ1-1; 9 positions agree with TRBD1. Trimming took 0 bases from V and 5 from J; bases not matched to a gene: 2. This CDR3 region has 14 residues. The germline gives CDR1 SGHTS, CDR2 YDEGEE. CDR3 sequence: CASSLEGQGTEAFF. The CDR3 coding sequence is TGTGCCAGCAGCTTGGAGGGACAGGGAACTGAAGCTTTCTTT.

This clone came up a few times. This sequence joins TRBV27 and TRBJ2-7; TRBD2 is a possible D gene (6 bases). V was trimmed by 8 bases and J by 2 bases, leaving 7 bases between them. CDR1 is MNHEY and CDR2 is SMNVEV in the germline V gene (reference sequence). This CDR3 contains 11 residues. The CDR3 DNA reads as TGTGCCAGCGGGACTCCCTACGAGCAGTACTTC. The encoded protein is CASGTPYEQYF.

This chain uses TRBV18 with TRBJ2-7, with a weak D call TRBD1 (5 bases). CDR3 size: 15 residues. CDR1 KGHSH and CDR2 LQKENI come from the germline V gene. The V end was cut by 1 base, the J end by 4 bases, with 14 bases between. The CDR3: CASSPRTTIEYEQYF. The DNA of the CDR3 is TGTGCCAGCTCACCACGGACAACCATAGAGTACGAGCAGTACTTC.

The chain uses TRBV27 and TRBJ2-2, with 12 bases fitting TRBD2. With 5 bases clipped from V and 3 bases from J, the junction kept 7 bases outside the gene matches. The CDR3 has 17 amino acids. Germline values: CDR1 MNHEY, CDR2 SMNVEV (reference sequence). The chain's CDR3 is CASSGLAGGPHTGELFF. The CDR3 bases are TGTGCCAGCAGTGGCCTAGCGGGAGGGCCTCACACCGGGGAGCTGTTTTTT.

The chain employs TRBV7-8 and TRBJ1-4; 7 nucleotides line up with TRBD1. V lost 2 bases to trimming and J lost 7 bases; unmatched junction nucleotides: 10. In germline, CDR1 is SGHVS, CDR2 FQNEAQ. This CDR3 region has 16 residues. CDR3 DNA sequence: TGTGCCAGCAGCTTAAGCGACAGGGCGGGAAGTGAAAAACTGTTTTTT. Translation: CASSLSDRAGSEKLFF.

Only one count was recorded for this clone. The J gene is TRBJ1-5, the V gene TRBV6-6, with a tentative D call TRBD1 (6 bases). The CDR3 spans 15 residues. Germline V gene data show CDR1 as MNHNY and CDR2 as SVGAGI (reference sequence). With 6 bases removed from V and 5 bases from J, the gap between germline ends came to 17 bases. Here the CDR3 reads CASSPMWGAYQPQHF. CDR3 sequence (DNA): TGTGCCAGCAGCCCTATGTGGGGGGCGTATCAGCCCCAGCATTTT.

This clone has only a few counts. The V call is TRBV16, the J call TRBJ1-2; no firm D call. CDR3 length: 12 residues. V lost 0 bases to trimming and J lost 7 bases, with 6 bases between them. The germline V gene has CDR1 KGHSY and CDR2 FQNENV. CDR3 in DNA: TGTGCCAGCAGCCAATCGGGGTTTGGCTACACCTTC. It is translated as CASSQSGFGYTF.

This clone was found once. The rearrangement uses TRBV6-6 and TRBJ2-2; possibly TRBD1 for D (5 bases). This CDR3 spans 14 amino acids. The V and J ends lost 5 bases and 1 base respectively, with 8 bases between them. CDR1 is MNHNY, CDR2 SVGAGI, per germline (reference sequence). The CDR3 sequence is CASSRTRNTGELFF. In nucleotides, the CDR3 is TGTGCCAGCAGTCGGACAAGGAACACCGGGGAGCTGTTTTTT.